These 18 T cell receptor beta chains came from one sample sequenced in a study of blood T cell repertoires in COVID-19. Measured with immunoSEQ multiplex PCR; TCRdb has only the in-frame clones, and not every one. The sample holds tens of thousands of clones; about nine tenths are singletons and the top ten take 15% to 20%. Input material: peripheral blood. The source of these receptors is a woman aged 80 or older with acute or convalescent COVID-19.

The chain is built from TRBV5-1 and TRBJ2-2, with TRBD1 matching over 11 bases. The CDR3 sequence is 17 residues long. Germline assignment: CDR1 SGHRS and CDR2 YFSETQ. The V and J ends lost 2 bases and 6 bases, in that order; junction bases with no gene match: 9. The CDR3 DNA is TGCGCCAGCAGCTTTGCTCCGGGACAGGGGGAAGCCGGGGAGCTGTTTTTT. Encoded protein: CASSFAPGQGEAGELFF.

This chain uses TRBV19 with TRBJ2-5, with 10 bases that match TRBD2. J gave up 4 bases and V 4 bases, and 12 bases lay outside the gene matches. The CDR3 consists of 17 residues. Germline assignment: CDR1 LNHDA and CDR2 SQIVND (reference sequence). The CDR3 sequence: CASSRSMGLAMGETQYF. The DNA for the CDR3 is TGTGCCAGTAGTAGGAGCATGGGACTAGCGATGGGAGAGACCCAGTACTTC.

This clone turned up a few times. This rearrangement joins TRBV20-1 to TRBJ1-2, with TRBD1 as a possible D gene (6 bases). Germline values: CDR1 DFQATT, CDR2 SNEGSKA (reference sequence). The V end was cut by 6 bases, the J end by 14 bases, with 13 bases between. CDR3 length: 9 amino acids. The CDR3 DNA follows: TGCAGTGCCCGACAGGATCTTACCTTC. Translated: CSARQDLTF.

This chain uses TRBV6-4 with TRBJ1-2; 7 nucleotides line up with TRBD1. Germline-derived CDR1 and CDR2 are MRHNA and SNTAGT. Trimming cost V 6 bases and J 8 bases; bases outside gene matches: 12. CDR3 length: 14 amino acids. The CDR3 DNA reads TGTGCCAGCAGCCCAGGGGGAGGTCGGAGAGGCTACACCTTC. Protein: CASSPGGGRRGYTF.

The genes are TRBV25-1 and TRBJ1-3; D is ambiguous. The germline CDR1 and CDR2 sequences are MGHDK and SYGVNS. This CDR3 spans 15 amino acids. V was clipped by 0 bases and J by 3 bases, with 9 bases between them. CDR3 bases: TGTGCCAGCAGTGAATACGTGACACTTGGAAACACCATATATTTT. Translating gives CASSEYVTLGNTIYF. Filled out from reference TRBV25-1 and TRBJ1-3, the complete variable domain reads EADIYQTPRYLVIGTGKKITLECSQTMGHDKMYWYQQDPGMELHLIHYSYGVNSTEKGDLSSESTVSRIRTEHFPLTLESARPSHTSQYLCASSEYVTLGNTIYFGEGSWLTVV.

This sequence joins TRBV2 and TRBJ2-7; D not resolved. V was trimmed by 6 bases and J by 0 bases, leaving 6 bases between them. The CDR3 extends over 12 amino acids. The germline V gene has CDR1 SNHLY and CDR2 FYNNEI. CDR3 region: CASRADSYEQYF. The CDR3 coding sequence is TGTGCCAGCAGGGCCGACTCCTACGAGCAGTACTTC.

The chain couples TRBV14 to TRBJ1-3, with D unresolved. This CDR3 has 15 amino acids. V lost 5 bases to trimming and J lost 0 bases, with 11 bases between them. Germline V lookup: CDR1 SGHDN, CDR2 FVKESK. The CDR3 spells CASSFRLSSGNTIYF. The CDR3 DNA is TGTGCCAGCAGCTTCCGACTGAGCTCTGGAAACACCATATATTTT.

Here the CDR3 DNA reads TGTGCCAGCAGCTTGTACCGGACAGGGGGGCATGGCTACACCTTC. It translates to CASSLYRTGGHGYTF. The V and J genes are TRBV7-8 and TRBJ1-2, with 10 bases matching TRBD1. CDR1 and CDR2 from the germline V gene are SGHVS and FQNEAQ. CDR3 length: 15 residues. V shed 3 bases, J shed 6 bases, and the junction held 7 bases outside the gene matches.

CDR3 sequence (DNA): TGTGCCAGCAGCCCAATCCGGGGACTAGCGGGGGGTCACCTCAATGAGCAGTTCTTC. This translates into CASSPIRGLAGGHLNEQFF. This chain links TRBV6-2 or TRBV6-3 with TRBJ2-1, with 15 bases that match TRBD2. The J segment lost 6 bases and the V segment lost 6 bases, leaving 15 bases of the junction unmatched. CDR3 length equals 19 residues. Germline-derived CDR1 and CDR2 are MNHEY and SVGEGT.

This chain joins TRBV12-3 or TRBV12-4 and TRBJ1-3; D remains ambiguous. V was clipped by 4 bases and J by 8 bases, with 12 bases between them. CDR3 length: 13 residues. CDR3 loop: CASSSTGGYTIYF. CDR3 nucleotides: TGTGCCAGCAGTTCGACCGGAGGATACACCATATATTTT.

V is TRBV24-1 and J is TRBJ2-1; D is unclear. CDR3 length: 13 residues. Germline V gene lookup returns CDR1 KGHDR and CDR2 SFDVKD. Deletions cut 7 bases from V and 7 bases from J, with 13 bases between. The CDR3 DNA reads TGTGCCACCAGCCGTTACGACGGGAATGAGCAGTTCTTC. As protein: CATSRYDGNEQFF.

This clone was detected once. The chain combines TRBV7-6 with TRBJ2-1, with 11 bases aligning to TRBD2. V lost 3 bases, J lost 3 bases, and 4 bases stayed unmatched. This CDR3 is built from 16 residues. The germline CDR1 and CDR2 sequences are SGHVS and FNYEAQ. The chain's CDR3 is CASSFQGTSGYNEQFF. CDR3 DNA sequence: TGTGCCAGCAGCTTCCAAGGGACTAGCGGCTACAATGAGCAGTTCTTC.

The table lists this clone with a count of one. This rearrangement joins TRBV18 to TRBJ2-2, with 8 positions matching TRBD1. The CDR3 has 19 amino acids. Germline V lookup: CDR1 KGHSH, CDR2 LQKENI. J gave up 1 base and V 3 bases, and 13 bases lay outside the gene matches. The DNA for the CDR3 is TGTGCCAGCTCACCGCGCCGTCCATCCGGGACAGGGAACACCGGGGAGCTGTTTTTT. Residues: CASSPRRPSGTGNTGELFF.

The rearrangement joins TRBV11-2 to TRBJ1-2; TRBD1 is a possible D gene (6 bases). With 6 bases removed from V and 4 bases from J, the gap between germline ends came to 12 bases. The CDR3 has 13 residues. CDR1 and CDR2 (germline): SGHAT, FQNNGV. The CDR3 spells CASSQGQTYGYTF. CDR3 DNA: TGTGCCAGCAGTCAAGGACAGACCTATGGCTACACCTTC.

This rearrangement joins TRBV5-1 to TRBJ1-1, with D maybe TRBD1 (5 bases). In germline, CDR1 is SGHRS, CDR2 YFSETQ. The ends were cut back, 5 bases at V and 9 bases at J, with 23 bases in the middle. This CDR3 is 15 amino acids long. CDR3 amino acids: CASRGNLGVFVKAFF. In DNA, the CDR3 is TGCGCCAGCAGAGGGAACTTAGGGGTTTTTGTAAAAGCTTTCTTT.

The chain is built from TRBV2 and TRBJ1-4, with TRBD1 identical over 10 bases. The CDR3 totals 15 residues. Per germline, CDR1 SNHLY and CDR2 FYNNEI. Losses at the gene ends were 8 bases for V and 6 bases for J; bases not matched to a gene: 9. The chain's CDR3 is CASFNPGTGDEKLFF. CDR3 sequence (DNA): TGTGCCAGCTTCAATCCGGGGACAGGGGATGAAAAACTGTTTTTT.

V is TRBV7-2 and J is TRBJ2-2, with 13 bases aligning to TRBD2. The germline V gene has CDR1 SGHTA and CDR2 FQGNSA. The V and J ends lost 4 bases and 6 bases, in that order; junction bases with no gene match: 5. The CDR3 sequence is 16 residues long. CDR3 sequence reads: CASSSQLAGGPGELFF. For the CDR3, the DNA is TGTGCCAGCAGCTCCCAACTAGCGGGAGGGCCCGGGGAGCTGTTTTTT. The variable domain in full, completed from reference TRBV7-2 and TRBJ2-2, reads GAGVSQSPSNKVTEKGKDVELRCDPISGHTALYWYRQSLGQGLEFLIYFQGNSAPDKSGLPSDRFSAERTGGSVSTLTIQRTQQEDSAVYLCASSSQLAGGPGELFFGEGSRLTVL.

This rearrangement joins TRBV9 to TRBJ2-3; 15 bases agree with TRBD2. Germline CDR1 reads SGDLS; CDR2 reads YYNGEE. The ends lost 6 bases at V and 6 bases at J; junction bases unmatched: 5. The CDR3 is made up of 15 amino acids. The CDR3 protein is CASKGTSGGLDTQYF. The CDR3, as DNA: TGTGCCAGCAAAGGGACTAGCGGGGGGTTGGATACGCAGTATTTT.